This T cell receptor (beta chain) was found in a study of blood T cell repertoires in COVID-19. Study-level background: PBMCs, B-cell-depleted T cells, or T cells were the source of the cDNA or gDNA that made up the material.

Per the germline V gene, CDR1 is SGHNT and CDR2 is YENEEA. Trimming removed 6 bases from V and 4 bases from J; junction bases left unmatched: 8. The CDR3 spans 15 residues. Original handling: The assay estimated nucleated cells by amplifying reference gene primers. Only in-frame clones appear in the TCRdb table, and some are missing; sequencing was by immunoSEQ multiplex PCR. V and J calls plus clone size are reproduced from that table; the DNA served to infer D and trimming. The sample has about 67,000 clones, about nine tenths seen once. The TCR was taken from a man aged 50-60 years with active COVID-19. The chain is built from TRBV11-3 and TRBJ2-3, with 9 bases lining up with TRBD1. The sample taken for sequencing was peripheral blood. The CDR3 DNA sequence: TGTGCCAGCAGTCTACAGGGGGCAGGCGCAGATACGCAGTATTTT. Translation gives CASSLQGAGADTQYF. Combining the CDR3 with reference TRBV11-3 and TRBJ2-3 gives the whole variable domain EAGVVQSPRYKIIEKKQPVAFWCNPISGHNTLYWYLQNLGQGPELLIRYENEEAVDDSQLPKDRFSAERLKGVDSTLKIQPAELGDSAVYLCASSLQGAGADTQYFGPGTRLTVL.